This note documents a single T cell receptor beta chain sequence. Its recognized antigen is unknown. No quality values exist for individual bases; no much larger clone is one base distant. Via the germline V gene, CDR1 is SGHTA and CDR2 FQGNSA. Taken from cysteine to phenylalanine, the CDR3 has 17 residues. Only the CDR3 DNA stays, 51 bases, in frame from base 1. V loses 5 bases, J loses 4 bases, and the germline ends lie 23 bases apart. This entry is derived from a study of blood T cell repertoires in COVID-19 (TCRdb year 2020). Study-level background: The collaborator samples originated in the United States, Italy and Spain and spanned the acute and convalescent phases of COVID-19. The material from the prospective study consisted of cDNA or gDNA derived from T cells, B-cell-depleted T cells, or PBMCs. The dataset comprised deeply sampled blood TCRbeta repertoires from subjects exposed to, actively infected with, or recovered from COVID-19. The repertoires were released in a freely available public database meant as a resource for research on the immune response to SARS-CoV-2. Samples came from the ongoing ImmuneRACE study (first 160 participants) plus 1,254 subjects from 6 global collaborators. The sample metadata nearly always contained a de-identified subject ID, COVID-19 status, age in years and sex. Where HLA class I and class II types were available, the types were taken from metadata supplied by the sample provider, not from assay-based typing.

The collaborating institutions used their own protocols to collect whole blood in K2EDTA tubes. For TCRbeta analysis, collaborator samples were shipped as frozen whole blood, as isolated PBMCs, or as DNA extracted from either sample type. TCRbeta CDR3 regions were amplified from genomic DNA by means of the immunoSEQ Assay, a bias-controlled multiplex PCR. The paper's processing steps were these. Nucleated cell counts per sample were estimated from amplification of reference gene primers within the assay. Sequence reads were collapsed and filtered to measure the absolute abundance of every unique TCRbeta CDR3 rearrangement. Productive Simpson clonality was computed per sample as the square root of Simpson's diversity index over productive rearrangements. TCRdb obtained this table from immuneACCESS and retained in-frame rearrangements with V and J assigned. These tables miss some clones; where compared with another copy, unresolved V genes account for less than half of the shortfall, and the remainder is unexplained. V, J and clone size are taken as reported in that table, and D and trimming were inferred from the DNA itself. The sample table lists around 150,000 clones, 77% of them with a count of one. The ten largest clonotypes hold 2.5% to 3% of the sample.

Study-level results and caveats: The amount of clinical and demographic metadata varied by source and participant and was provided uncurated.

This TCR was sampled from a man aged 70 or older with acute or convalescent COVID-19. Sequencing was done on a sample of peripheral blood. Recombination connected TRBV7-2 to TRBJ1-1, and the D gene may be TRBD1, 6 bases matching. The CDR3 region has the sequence CASSPHMGGGTGTEAFF. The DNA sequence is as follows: TGTGCCAGCAGCCCCCACATGGGGGGGGGCACGGGCACTGAAGCTTTCTTT.